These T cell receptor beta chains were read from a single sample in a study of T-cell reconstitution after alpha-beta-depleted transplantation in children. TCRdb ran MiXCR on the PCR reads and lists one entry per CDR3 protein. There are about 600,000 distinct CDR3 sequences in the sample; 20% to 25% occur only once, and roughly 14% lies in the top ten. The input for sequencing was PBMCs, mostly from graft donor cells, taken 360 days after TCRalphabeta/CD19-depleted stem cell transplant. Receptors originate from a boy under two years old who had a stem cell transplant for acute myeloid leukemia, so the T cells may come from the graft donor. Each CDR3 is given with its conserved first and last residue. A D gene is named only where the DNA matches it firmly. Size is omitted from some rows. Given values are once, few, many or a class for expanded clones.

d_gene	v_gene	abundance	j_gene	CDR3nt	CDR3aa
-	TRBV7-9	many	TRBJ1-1	TGTGCCAGCAGCTTAGGAACAGGAATGAACACTGAAGCTTTCTTT	CASSLGTGMNTEAFF
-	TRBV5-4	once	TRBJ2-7	TGTGCCAGCAGCTTGGGGCTAGGGAAGAGTCCTGCCTACGAGCAGTACTTC	CASSLGLGKSPAYEQYF
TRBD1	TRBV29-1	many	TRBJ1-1	TGCAGCGTTGGTCGTCTTACAGGGGCAAACACTGAAGCTTTCTTT	CSVGRLTGANTEAFF
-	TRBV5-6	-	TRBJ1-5	TGTGCCAGCAGCTTGTTCGGGGGACCTTTCAATCAGCCCCAGCATTTT	CASSLFGGPFNQPQHF
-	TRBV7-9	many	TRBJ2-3	TGTGCCAGCAGCTCTGCGGGGATTGGACCCACTCAAGATACGCAGTATTTT	CASSSAGIGPTQDTQYF
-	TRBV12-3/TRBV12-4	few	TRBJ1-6	TGTGCCAGCAGTTTAGCTGGCCCGACTTTCTCGAATTCACCCCTCCACTTT	CASSLAGPTFSNSPLHF
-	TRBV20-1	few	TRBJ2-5	TGCAGTGCTTCAGGGGTTGGGGTAGAGACCCAGTACTTC	CSASGVGVETQYF
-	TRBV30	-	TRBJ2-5	TGTGCCTGGAGTTTGGACTATCAAGAGACCCAGTACTTC	CAWSLDYQETQYF
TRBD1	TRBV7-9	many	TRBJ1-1	TGTGCCAGCAGCTTACAGGGGGCAGGCACTGAAGCTTTCTTT	CASSLQGAGTEAFF
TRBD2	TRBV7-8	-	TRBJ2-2	TGTGCCAGCAGTTCTGGACTAGCGGGGGGCATAGGGGAGCTGTTTTTT	CASSSGLAGGIGELFF
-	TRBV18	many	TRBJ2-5	TGTGCCAGCTCACGGACTGAGGGGGAGACCCAGTACTTC	CASSRTEGETQYF
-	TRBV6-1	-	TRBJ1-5	TGTGCCAGCAGCCCTGAAGGGGGAGGGCCCCGTCAGCCCCAGCATTTT	CASSPEGGGPRQPQHF
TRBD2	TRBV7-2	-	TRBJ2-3	TGTGCCAGCAGCCCCCAAGCGGGATTCACAGATACGCAGTATTTT	CASSPQAGFTDTQYF
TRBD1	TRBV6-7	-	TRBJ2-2	TGTGCCAGCAGTCGACGGGACAGGGGCGGGGAGCTGTTTTTT	CASSRRDRGGELFF
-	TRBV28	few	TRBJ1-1	TGTGCCAGCAGTTTGGCAGCAATGAACACTGAAGCTTTCTTT	CASSLAAMNTEAFF
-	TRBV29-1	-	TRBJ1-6	TGCAGCGTTGACAGGGTTGATCGGAGCTCCTATAATTCACCCCTCCACTTT	CSVDRVDRSSYNSPLHF
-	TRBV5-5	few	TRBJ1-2	TGTGCCAGCAGCTTGGGGACGGGGGCTGGCTACACCTTC	CASSLGTGAGYTF
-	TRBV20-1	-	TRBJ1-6	TGCAGTGCTAGAGATGGGGGGAGTACGAATTCACCCCTCCACTTT	CSARDGGSTNSPLHF
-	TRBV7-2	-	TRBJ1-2	TGTGCCAGCGCCTGGGGGGGGTTCGATGGCTACACCTTC	CASAWGGFDGYTF
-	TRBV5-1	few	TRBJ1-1	TGCGCCAGCAGCCAGGACACCTTGGTGAGTGAAGCTTTCTTT	CASSQDTLVSEAFF
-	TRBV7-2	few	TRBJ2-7	TGTGCCAGCAGCTTAGATGCAGGGGCCGGTTACGAGCAGTACTTC	CASSLDAGAGYEQYF
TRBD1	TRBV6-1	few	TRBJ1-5	TGTGCCAGCACCGCAGCAGACAGGGGGCAAGATCAGCCCCAGCATTTT	CASTAADRGQDQPQHF
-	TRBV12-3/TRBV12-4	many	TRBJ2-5	TGTGCCAGCAGTTTACCCGGGGGCTCGGAGACCCAGTACTTC	CASSLPGGSETQYF
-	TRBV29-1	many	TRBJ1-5	TGCAGCGTTGTATGGGCGGTCGATAGCAATCAGCCCCAGCATTTT	CSVVWAVDSNQPQHF
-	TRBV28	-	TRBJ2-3	TGTGCCAGCAGTTTACGTCTGATCGGTCCGAATACGCAGTATTTT	CASSLRLIGPNTQYF
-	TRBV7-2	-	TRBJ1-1	TGTGCCAGCAGCTTGACAGCGAAAAACACTGAAGCTTTCTTT	CASSLTAKNTEAFF
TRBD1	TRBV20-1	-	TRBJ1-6	TGCAGTGCTAGAGATTCGGGACAGGGGAACTCACCCCTCCACTTT	CSARDSGQGNSPLHF
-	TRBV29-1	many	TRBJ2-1	TGCAGCGCCCTCCCCTACAATGAGCAGTTCTTC	CSALPYNEQFF